Shown below are 24 T cell receptor beta chains from a single sample sequenced in a study of T-cell reconstitution after alpha-beta-depleted transplantation in children. A library of TCRbeta sequences, prepared with unique molecular identifiers, was generated. TCRdb reprocessed the PCR reads with MiXCR, giving one entry per CDR3 protein. The table lists approximately 630,000 distinct CDR3 sequences, around 14% of them singletons. Sequenced here: PBMCs, sampled before TCRalphabeta/CD19-depleted stem cell transplant. The receptor source for this set is a girl aged 2-9 years with congenital amegakaryocytic thrombocytopenia, due to receive a stem cell transplant.

This clonotype was counted at least ten times. The chain has TRBV20-1 and TRBJ2-3; maybe TRBD2 (5 bases). Germline V gives CDR1 DFQATT, CDR2 SNEGSKA (reference sequence). This CDR3 is 12 amino acids long. The chain's CDR3 is CRPSRGTDTQYF. The CDR3 DNA follows: TGCAGGCCGTCGAGGGGCACAGATACGCAGTATTTT.

In this sample, this clonotype turned up many times. This sequence joins TRBV20-1 and TRBJ2-1; D may be TRBD2 (6 bases). The CDR3 is 13 residues long. Germline V gene data show CDR1 as DFQATT and CDR2 as SNEGSKA (reference sequence). This chain's CDR3 is CTAGRPRADEQFF. CDR3 nucleotide sequence: TGCACCGCGGGACGGCCAAGGGCCGATGAGCAGTTCTTC.

The chain couples TRBV28 to TRBJ2-3; D possibly matches TRBD1 or TRBD2 (5 bases each). Germline V gene sequence: CDR1 MDHEN, CDR2 SYDVKM. This CDR3 has 15 residues. Trimming took off 5 bases at V and 4 bases at J, with 16 bases between the two ends. CDR3 protein: CASSLEGLQADTQYF. The CDR3 coding sequence is TGTGCCAGCAGTCTAGAGGGGTTACAGGCAGATACGCAGTATTTT.

This clonotype was observed a handful of times. The V call is TRBV5-1, the J call TRBJ1-1, with 9 nucleotides matching TRBD1. The length of the CDR3 is 16 residues. After removal of 4 bases from V and 3 bases from J, the junction contained 10 bases not matched to a gene. Germline CDR1 SGHRS, CDR2 YFSETQ. CDR3 region: CASSPQQGALYTEAFF. The CDR3 nucleotides are TGCGCCAGCAGCCCCCAACAGGGGGCTCTTTACACTGAAGCTTTCTTT.

This clonotype has a count of ten or more. The V gene is TRBV5-1, the J gene TRBJ2-3, with 9 bases aligning to TRBD2. V gave up 4 bases and J gave up 3 bases; unmatched junction bases: 9. Looked up from germline, CDR1 is SGHRS and CDR2 is YFSETQ. The CDR3 consists of 16 residues. The CDR3 loop reads CASSDTAGGGTDTQYF. CDR3 DNA sequence: TGCGCCAGCAGCGACACAGCGGGAGGCGGGACAGATACGCAGTATTTT.

The chain links TRBV30 to TRBJ2-2; unclear D gene. The CDR3 loop spans 11 amino acids. Trimming removed 0 bases from V and 8 bases from J, with 4 bases in between. The germline gives CDR1 GTSNPN, CDR2 SVGIG (reference sequence). CDR3 coding DNA: TGTGCCTGGAGTGTACTAGGGGAGCTGTTTTTT. Encoded protein: CAWSVLGELFF. Supplemented by reference TRBV30 and TRBJ2-2, the full variable domain reads SQTIHQWPATLVQPVGSPLSLECTVEGTSNPNLYWYRQAAGRGLQLLFYSVGIGQISSEVPQNLSASRPQDRQFILSSKKLLLSDSGFYLCAWSVLGELFFGEGSRLTVL.

This clonotype was counted at least ten times. This chain uses TRBV3-1 with TRBJ2-7, with D maybe TRBD1 (5 bases). The CDR3 consists of 16 residues. Germline CDR1 reads LGHDT; CDR2 reads YNNKEL (reference sequence). Between the trimmed V and J ends, which lost 1 base and 2 bases, there was a span of 15 bases. CDR3 loop: CASSQVSTDSTYEQYF. CDR3 DNA sequence: TGTGCCAGCAGCCAAGTTAGTACCGACAGTACCTACGAGCAGTACTTC.

The chain employs TRBV5-1 and TRBJ2-7, with D perhaps matching TRBD1 or TRBD2 (5 bases each). The CDR3 covers 17 residues. The V gene lost 3 bases and the J gene lost 3 bases, with 22 bases spanning the gap. The germline gives CDR1 SGHRS, CDR2 YFSETQ. CDR3 region: CASSYGINYGANYEQYF. The CDR3 coding sequence is TGCGCCAGCAGCTACGGCATTAATTACGGGGCGAACTACGAGCAGTACTTC. The whole variable domain, filled in from reference TRBV5-1 and TRBJ2-7, reads KAGVTQTPRYLIKTRGQQVTLSCSPISGHRSVSWYQQTPGQGLQFLFEYFSETQRNKGNFPGRFSGRQFSNSRSEMNVSTLELGDSALYLCASSYGINYGANYEQYFGPGTRLTVT.

In its sample, this clonotype was seen a few times. This chain links TRBV30 with TRBJ2-3; possible D gene TRBD2, 6 bases. The CDR3 spans 14 residues. Trimming pared 6 bases from V and 6 bases from J, leaving 19 bases between. Germline V gene data show CDR1 as GTSNPN and CDR2 as SVGIG (reference sequence). The CDR3 sequence: CACTRAGPGDTQYF. For the CDR3, the DNA is TGTGCCTGCACCAGAGCGGGCCCTGGGGATACGCAGTATTTT.

In its sample, this clonotype was seen a few times. The rearrangement uses TRBV12-3 or TRBV12-4 and TRBJ2-7; D is perhaps TRBD2 (7 bases). V lost 3 bases and J 6 bases, leaving 15 bases between the germline ends. This CDR3 comprises 14 residues. The DNA of the CDR3 is TGTGCCAGCAGTTTTGGTGGGGGGGCGCGCGAGCAGTACTTC. Translating it yields CASSFGGGAREQYF.

This clonotype was counted ten times or more. This rearrangement joins TRBV29-1 to TRBJ2-1; weak D call: TRBD2 (6 bases). The germline gives CDR1 SQVTM, CDR2 ANQGSEA. The V end lost 2 bases, the J end lost 0 bases, and 14 bases lay between the germline ends. The CDR3 sequence is 16 residues long. The CDR3 loop is CSVEWRGRPSYNEQFF. The CDR3, as DNA: TGCAGCGTTGAATGGCGGGGCAGACCCTCCTACAATGAGCAGTTCTTC.

The table lists this clonotype with many counts. This chain's CDR3 is CSAMTPGDQPQHF. The CDR3 nucleotides are TGCAGTGCAATGACCCCCGGGGATCAGCCCCAGCATTTT. The genes are TRBV20-1 and TRBJ1-5; D is uncertain. V shed 6 bases and J shed 5 bases, with 14 bases lying between them. Germline V gene sequence: CDR1 DFQATT, CDR2 SNEGSKA (reference sequence). This CDR3 comprises 13 residues.

This clonotype was counted only a few times. This rearrangement joins TRBV4-1 to TRBJ2-2, with 9 bases that match TRBD2. Germline V gene sequence: CDR1 MGHRA, CDR2 YSYEKL. The V gene end was trimmed by 7 bases and the J gene end by 2 bases; junction bases not matched to a gene: 11. This CDR3 is 17 amino acids long. CDR3 protein: CASTRRPSGTNTGELFF. The CDR3 nucleotides read TGCGCCAGCACCCGACGCCCTAGCGGGACAAACACCGGGGAGCTGTTTTTT.

In this sample, this clonotype turned up many times. This chain links TRBV6-1 with TRBJ1-5; 10 nucleotides line up with TRBD1. The V gene's germline CDR1 is MNHNS and CDR2 SASEGT. The length of the CDR3 is 15 residues. The ends lost 6 bases at V and 9 bases at J; junction bases unmatched: 11. CDR3 sequence: CASSQGQGVRSPQHF. The CDR3 nucleotides are TGTGCCAGCAGCCAAGGACAGGGGGTCCGCTCGCCCCAGCATTTT.

The chain couples TRBV23-1 to TRBJ1-5, with D unresolved. TRBV23-1 has ORF status, its function being uncertain. CDR3 length equals 14 residues. The V and J ends lost 8 bases and 7 bases respectively, with 18 bases between them. Written as DNA, the CDR3 is TGCGCCAGCGGACGGAGCCTGGTTGGGCAGCCCCAGCATTTT. This codes for CASGRSLVGQPQHF.

This clonotype was counted many times. Its ends do not fully match the called genes, so a read error is possible. The chain combines TRBV20-1 with TRBJ1-1; no clear D. The CDR3 consists of 13 residues. The germline CDR1 and CDR2 sequences are DFQATT and SNEGSKA (reference sequence). The DNA for the CDR3 is TGCAGTGCCAGAGAGGGATTCGGCACTGAAGCTTTCTTT. Translated: CSAREGFGTEAFF.

About this clonotype itself: A junction end diverges from the germline sequence, so it may reflect a read error. V and J are TRBV20-1 and TRBJ2-7; 11 bases line up with TRBD2. The germline V gene has CDR1 DFQATT and CDR2 SNEGSKA (reference sequence). This CDR3 has 15 amino acids. CDR3 amino acids: CCASTLAGESYEQYF. CDR3 DNA sequence: TGCTGTGCTAGCACACTAGCGGGAGAATCCTACGAGCAGTACTTC.

This clonotype was seen only a few times. The V gene is TRBV3-1, the J gene TRBJ2-1, with 7 bases matching TRBD1. This CDR3 has 17 amino acids. J lost 0 bases, V lost 3 bases, and 8 bases had no gene match. Per the germline V gene, CDR1 is LGHDT and CDR2 is YNNKEL (reference sequence). CDR3 sequence reads: CASSHTRTGLSYNEQFF. The CDR3 DNA sequence: TGTGCCAGCAGCCACACAAGGACAGGCCTCTCCTACAATGAGCAGTTCTTC.

Comment on this clonotype: A much larger clone is a single base away; this may be a read error. The V call is TRBV12-3 or TRBV12-4, the J call TRBJ1-4; D is unresolved. This CDR3 is 14 amino acids long. CDR3 coding DNA: TGTGCCAGCAGTCCTGGGCGGTCTAATCAAAAACTGTTTTTT. Translating it yields CASSPGRSNQKLFF.

The chain couples TRBV5-4 to TRBJ2-1, with 8 bases lining up with TRBD2. Germline lookup yields CDR1 SGHNT and CDR2 YYREEE (reference sequence). V dropped 4 bases and J dropped 0; count of bases not matched to a gene: 6. The CDR3 contains 16 residues. CDR3 DNA sequence: TGTGCCAGCAGCCCTGTAGCGGGAAACTCCTACAATGAGCAGTTCTTC. Protein product: CASSPVAGNSYNEQFF.

This clonotype has more than one count but fewer than ten. The chain has TRBV20-1 and TRBJ2-3; 9 bases align to TRBD1. V trimming: 5 bases; J trimming: 4 bases; junction bases outside the gene matches: 7. The CDR3 is 14 residues long. Germline lookup yields CDR1 DFQATT and CDR2 SNEGSKA (reference sequence). CDR3 protein: CSALRQGVPDTQYF. DNA for the CDR3: TGCAGTGCTCTGAGACAGGGGGTGCCAGATACGCAGTATTTT.

In its sample, this clonotype was seen a few times. J is TRBJ2-7 and V is TRBV12-3 or TRBV12-4; TRBD2 matches at 7 bases. The length of the CDR3 is 15 residues. The V and J ends lost 1 base and 5 bases, in that order; junction bases with no gene match: 8. This CDR3 is CASSLGVGGPDEQYF. The CDR3 DNA is TGTGCCAGCAGTTTAGGGGTGGGAGGGCCTGACGAGCAGTACTTC.

The chain employs TRBV7-2 and TRBJ2-7, with TRBD2 matching over 8 bases. J lost 4 bases, V lost 5 bases, and 10 bases had no gene match. This CDR3 has 15 residues. Germline V lookup: CDR1 SGHTA, CDR2 FQGNSA. The CDR3 is CASSPRGLGVYEQYF. CDR3 coding DNA: TGTGCCAGCAGCCCCAGGGGACTAGGGGTTTACGAGCAGTACTTC.

This clonotype turned up a few times. V and J are TRBV27 and TRBJ2-3; 11 nucleotides align to TRBD2. Unmatched junction bases numbered 10, after V lost 6 bases and J lost 5 bases. Germline V gene data show CDR1 as MNHEY and CDR2 as SMNVEV (reference sequence). The CDR3 totals 16 residues. The CDR3 nucleotides read TGTGCCAGCAGAGAGAGACTAGCGGGAAATAAAGATACGCAGTATTTT. It specifies CASRERLAGNKDTQYF.